This T cell receptor beta chain was observed in a study of post-analysis software for immune sequencing data. Study overall: Clinical courses comprised relapsing-remitting, secondary progressive and progressive-relapsing multiple sclerosis.

The TCR beta cDNA libraries contained unique molecular identifiers. TCRdb analysed the PCR reads with MiXCR anew, one entry per CDR3 protein. The repertoire holds 800,000 to 950,000 distinct CDR3 sequences, around 53% seen once, with 4% to 5.5% in the top ten. Overall study findings and caveats: The five TRBV segments detected at higher frequency in patients than in controls included TRBV5-6, TRBV5-1 and TRBV20-1.

Looked up from germline, CDR1 is MGHRA and CDR2 is YSYEKL. Losses at the gene ends were 0 bases for V and 4 bases for J; bases not matched to a gene: 6. The CDR3 is made up of 16 amino acids. This clonotype was seen ten or more times. Its antigen is undetermined. The origin of this receptor is a girl under 18 with multiple sclerosis. V usage is TRBV4-1 and J usage is TRBJ2-7, with 10 bases aligning to TRBD1. Material: blood. CDR3 coding DNA: TGCGCCAGCAGCCAAGAATCCTGGACAGGGGGGTACGAGCAGTACTTC. Translation gives CASSQESWTGGYEQYF.